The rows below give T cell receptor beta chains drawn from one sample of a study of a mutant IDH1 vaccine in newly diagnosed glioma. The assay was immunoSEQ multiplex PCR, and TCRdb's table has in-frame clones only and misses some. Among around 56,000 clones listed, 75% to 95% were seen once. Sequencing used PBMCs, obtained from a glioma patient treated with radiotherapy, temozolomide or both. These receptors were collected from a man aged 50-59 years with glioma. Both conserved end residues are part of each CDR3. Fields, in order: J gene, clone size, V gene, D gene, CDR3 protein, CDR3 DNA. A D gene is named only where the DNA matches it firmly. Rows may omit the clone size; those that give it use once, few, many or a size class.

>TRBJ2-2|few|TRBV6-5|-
CASSYRDTGELFF
TGTGCCAGCAGTTACAGGGACACCGGGGAGCTGTTTTTT
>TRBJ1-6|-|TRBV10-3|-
CAIRRDTDSPLHF
TGTGCCATCAGGCGGGACACGGATTCACCCCTCCACTTT
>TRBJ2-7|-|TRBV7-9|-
CASSLLLGQGIGNEQYF
TGTGCCAGCAGCTTATTATTAGGGCAGGGGATCGGGAACGAGCAGTACTTC
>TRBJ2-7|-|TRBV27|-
CASSFGTSYEQYF
TGTGCCAGCAGTTTTGGAACTAGCTACGAGCAGTACTTC
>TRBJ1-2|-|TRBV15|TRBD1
CATSRGTGDYGYTF
TGTGCCACCAGCAGAGGGACAGGGGACTATGGCTACACCTTC
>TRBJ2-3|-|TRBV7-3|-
CASRPPGARTDTQYF
TGTGCCAGCAGGCCTCCAGGGGCGCGCACAGATACGCAGTATTTT
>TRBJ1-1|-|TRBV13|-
CASSLTQTLNTEAFF
TGTGCCAGCAGCTTAACCCAAACACTGAACACTGAAGCTTTCTTT
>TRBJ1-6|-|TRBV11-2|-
CASSLVSAGYLSPLHF
TGTGCCAGCAGCTTAGTGTCGGCAGGGTATCTTTCACCCCTCCACTTT
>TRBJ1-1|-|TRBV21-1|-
CASSKVEDRDYMNTEAFF
TGTGCCAGCAGCAAAGTAGAGGACAGGGACTATATGAACACTGAAGCTTTCTTT
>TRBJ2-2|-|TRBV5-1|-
CASSLGHLNTGELFF
TGCGCCAGCAGCTTGGGACATCTGAACACCGGGGAGCTGTTTTTT
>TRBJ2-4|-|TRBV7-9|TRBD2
CASARTSGKNIQYF
TGTGCCAGCGCCCGGACTAGCGGTAAAAACATTCAGTACTTC
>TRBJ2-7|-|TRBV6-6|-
CASSRDPQLGEQYF
TGTGCCAGCAGCCGGGACCCCCAGCTAGGGGAGCAGTACTTC
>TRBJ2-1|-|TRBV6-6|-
CASSTNRDLVGGEQFF
TGTGCCAGCAGCACGAACCGGGACTTGGTTGGGGGTGAGCAGTTCTTC
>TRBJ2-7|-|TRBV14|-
CASSLLQTREQYF
TGTGCCAGCAGCCTCTTGCAGACACGCGAGCAGTACTTC
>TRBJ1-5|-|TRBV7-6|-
CASSLQQGWGQPQHF
TGTGCCAGCAGCTTACAACAGGGTTGGGGTCAGCCCCAGCATTTT
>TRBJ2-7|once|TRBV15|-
CATSRGGTGPYEQYF
TGTGCCACCAGCAGAGGCGGGACGGGACCCTACGAGCAGTACTTC
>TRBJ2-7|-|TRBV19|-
CASSISLEGSSYEQYF
TGTGCCAGTAGTATCAGCCTAGAAGGAAGCTCCTACGAGCAGTACTTC
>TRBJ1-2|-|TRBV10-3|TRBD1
CAISESAAAGGGNGYTF
TGTGCCATCAGTGAGTCTGCAGCAGCAGGGGGCGGGAATGGCTACACCTTC
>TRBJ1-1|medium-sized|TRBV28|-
CASSPPSRGAEAFF
TGTGCCAGCAGTCCCCCCTCACGCGGCGCTGAAGCTTTCTTT
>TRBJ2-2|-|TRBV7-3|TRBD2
CASSTGGASGGHDTGELFF
TGTGCCAGCAGCACCGGTGGGGCTAGCGGGGGGCACGACACCGGGGAGCTGTTTTTT
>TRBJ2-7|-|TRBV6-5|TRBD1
CASSYTRDRAYEQYF
TGTGCCAGCAGTTACACCCGGGACAGGGCCTACGAGCAGTACTTC
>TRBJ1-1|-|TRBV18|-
CASSPQAGWAFF
TGTGCCAGCTCACCCCAGGCAGGATGGGCTTTCTTT
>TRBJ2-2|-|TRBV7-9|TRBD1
CASRQGKAGELFF
TGTGCCAGCAGACAGGGGAAGGCCGGGGAGCTGTTTTTT
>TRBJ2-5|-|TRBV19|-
CASSRQVGAQETQYF
TGTGCCAGTAGTCGACAGGTCGGCGCACAAGAGACCCAGTACTTC
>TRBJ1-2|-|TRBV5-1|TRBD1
CASSTGQGTSGYTF
TGCGCCAGCAGCACTGGACAGGGGACGTCTGGCTACACCTTC
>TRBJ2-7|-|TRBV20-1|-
CSASLGEQYF
TGCAGTGCTAGCCTAGGCGAGCAGTACTTC
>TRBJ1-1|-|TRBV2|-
CATSEAEAFF
TGTGCCACCTCGGAGGCTGAAGCTTTCTTT
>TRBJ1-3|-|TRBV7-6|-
CASSRGGAGNTIYF
TGTGCCAGCAGCCGTGGGGGGGCTGGAAACACCATATATTTT
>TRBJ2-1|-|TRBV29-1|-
CSARTINNEQFF
TGCAGCGCTCGGACTATTAACAATGAGCAGTTCTTC
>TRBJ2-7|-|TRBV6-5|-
CASTDTYEQYF
TGTGCCAGCACCGATACCTACGAGCAGTACTTC
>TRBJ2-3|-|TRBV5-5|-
CASKLRFWGDTQYF
TGTGCCAGCAAGCTCCGATTCTGGGGAGATACGCAGTATTTT
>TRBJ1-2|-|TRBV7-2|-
CASSQVGGRNYGYTF
TGTGCCAGCAGCCAGGTTGGGGGGCGCAACTATGGCTACACCTTC
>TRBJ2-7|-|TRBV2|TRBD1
CARGRGQTYEQYF
TGTGCCAGAGGCCGGGGACAGACCTACGAGCAGTACTTC
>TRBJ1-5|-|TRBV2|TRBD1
CASSSGQGSQPQHF
TGTGCCAGCAGTTCCGGACAGGGATCTCAGCCCCAGCATTTT
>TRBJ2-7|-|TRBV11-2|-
CASSSLSYEQYF
TGTGCCAGCAGCTCGCTCTCCTACGAGCAGTACTTC
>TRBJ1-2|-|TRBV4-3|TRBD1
CASSQETGGGYGYTF
TGCGCCAGCAGCCAGGAGACAGGGGGCGGCTATGGCTACACCTTC
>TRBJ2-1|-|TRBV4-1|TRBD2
CASSQTPSGSSYNEQFF
TGCGCCAGCAGCCAGACCCCTAGCGGGAGCTCCTACAATGAGCAGTTCTTC
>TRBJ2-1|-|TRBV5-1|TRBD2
CASSPLSGGAIEQFF
TGCGCCAGCAGCCCACTAAGCGGGGGGGCCATTGAGCAGTTCTTC
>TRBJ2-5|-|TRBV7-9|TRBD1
CASSPRTGGQETQYF
TGTGCCAGCAGCCCGCGGACAGGGGGTCAAGAGACCCAGTACTTC
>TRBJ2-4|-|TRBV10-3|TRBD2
CAISPGLAGGPRSNIQYF
TGTGCCATCAGTCCTGGACTAGCGGGGGGGCCAAGGTCAAACATTCAGTACTTC
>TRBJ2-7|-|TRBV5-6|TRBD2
CASSLAIGGGANHEQYF
TGTGCCAGCAGCTTGGCCATTGGCGGGGGGGCCAACCACGAGCAGTACTTC
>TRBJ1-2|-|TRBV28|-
CASSQIGGYTF
TGTGCCAGCAGTCAAATCGGGGGCTACACCTTC
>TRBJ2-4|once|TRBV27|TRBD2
CASSSPGGNIQYF
TGTGCCAGCAGTTCCCCGGGGGGGAACATTCAGTACTTC
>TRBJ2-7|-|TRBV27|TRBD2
CASRSVAGSYEQYF
TGTGCCAGCAGATCTGTAGCGGGCTCCTACGAGCAGTACTTC
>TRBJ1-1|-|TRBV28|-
CASSKNTEAFF
TGTGCCAGCAGTAAGAACACTGAAGCTTTCTTT
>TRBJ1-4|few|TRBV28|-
CASSGRDEKLFF
TGTGCCAGCAGCGGGCGGGACGAAAAACTGTTTTTT
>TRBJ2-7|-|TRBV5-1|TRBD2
CASSLTGGTYEQYF
TGCGCCAGCAGCTTGACGGGAGGGACCTACGAGCAGTACTTC
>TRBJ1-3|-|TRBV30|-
CAWSRGARGNTIYF
TGTGCCTGGAGTAGGGGGGCTCGTGGAAACACCATATATTTT
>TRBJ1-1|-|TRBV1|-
CTSSQRPSTETKRNTEAFF
TGCACCAGCAGCCAACGACCCTCGACGGAGACGAAACGGAACACTGAAGCTTTCTTT
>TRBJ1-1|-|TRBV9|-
CASSVGPGSNTEAFF
TGTGCCAGCAGCGTAGGCCCAGGATCGAACACTGAAGCTTTCTTT
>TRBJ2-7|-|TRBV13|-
CASTARGTYEQYF
TGTGCCAGCACCGCGAGGGGGACCTACGAGCAGTACTTC
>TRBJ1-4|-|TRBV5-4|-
CASSSDFSHEKLFF
TGTGCCAGCAGCTCCGACTTTAGTCATGAAAAACTGTTTTTT
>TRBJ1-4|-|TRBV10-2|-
CASGFTGATNEKLFF
TGCGCCAGTGGATTTACAGGCGCAACTAATGAAAAACTGTTTTTT
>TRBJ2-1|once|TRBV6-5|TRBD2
CASSYVLAGGHNEQFF
TGTGCCAGCAGTTACGTACTAGCGGGGGGACACAATGAGCAGTTCTTC